This T cell receptor beta chain was identified during a study of control samples from healthy donors and cancer patients. Libraries were prepared by immunoSEQ multiplex PCR; TCRdb keeps only in-frame clonotypes and omits some of them. The repertoire holds about 140,000 clones, with 75% to 95% as singletons. With 3 bases clipped from V and 3 bases from J, the junction kept 11 bases outside the gene matches. The CDR3 runs to 17 residues. CDR1 is SEHNR, CDR2 FQNEAQ, per germline (reference sequence). The chain uses TRBV7-9 and TRBJ2-7, with 10 positions matching TRBD1. The TCR originated in a man aged 25 to 45 in good health. The specimen was blood. In DNA, the CDR3 is TGTGCCAGCAGCTTTAACCCCGGACAGGGGGAAAACTACGAGCAGTACTTC. Protein sequence: CASSFNPGQGENYEQYF.